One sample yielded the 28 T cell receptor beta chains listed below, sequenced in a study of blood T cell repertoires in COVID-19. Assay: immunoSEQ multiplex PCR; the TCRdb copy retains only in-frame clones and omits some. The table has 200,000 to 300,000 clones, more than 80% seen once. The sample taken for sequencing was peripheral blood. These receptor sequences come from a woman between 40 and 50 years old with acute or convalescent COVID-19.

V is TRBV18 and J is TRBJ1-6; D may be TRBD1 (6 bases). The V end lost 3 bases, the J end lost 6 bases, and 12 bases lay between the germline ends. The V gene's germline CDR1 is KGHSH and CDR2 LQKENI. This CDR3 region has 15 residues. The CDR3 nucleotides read TGTGCCAGCTCACCTATACAGGGCAGTAATTCACCCCTCCACTTT. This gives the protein CASSPIQGSNSPLHF.

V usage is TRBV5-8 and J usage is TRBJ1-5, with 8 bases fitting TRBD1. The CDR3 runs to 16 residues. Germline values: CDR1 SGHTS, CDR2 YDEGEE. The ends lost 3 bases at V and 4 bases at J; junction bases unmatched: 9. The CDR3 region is CASSSDRGFGNQPQHF. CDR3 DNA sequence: TGTGCCAGCAGCTCTGACAGGGGTTTTGGAAATCAGCCCCAGCATTTT.

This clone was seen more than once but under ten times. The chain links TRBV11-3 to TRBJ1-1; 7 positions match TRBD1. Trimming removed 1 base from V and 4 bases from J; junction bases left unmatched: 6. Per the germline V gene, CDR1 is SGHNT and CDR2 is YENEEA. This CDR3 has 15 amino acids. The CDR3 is CASSLGQGVSTEAFF. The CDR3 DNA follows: TGTGCCAGCAGCTTAGGGCAGGGGGTTTCCACTGAAGCTTTCTTT. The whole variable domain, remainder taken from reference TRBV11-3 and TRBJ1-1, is EAGVVQSPRYKIIEKKQPVAFWCNPISGHNTLYWYLQNLGQGPELLIRYENEEAVDDSQLPKDRFSAERLKGVDSTLKIQPAELGDSAVYLCASSLGQGVSTEAFFGQGTRLTVV.

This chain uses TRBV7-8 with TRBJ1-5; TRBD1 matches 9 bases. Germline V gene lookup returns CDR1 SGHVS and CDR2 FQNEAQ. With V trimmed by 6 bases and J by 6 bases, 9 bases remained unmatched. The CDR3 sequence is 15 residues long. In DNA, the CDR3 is TGTGCCAGCAGGCAAGCCGGGACAGGGAGTCAGCCCCAGCATTTT. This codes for CASRQAGTGSQPQHF.

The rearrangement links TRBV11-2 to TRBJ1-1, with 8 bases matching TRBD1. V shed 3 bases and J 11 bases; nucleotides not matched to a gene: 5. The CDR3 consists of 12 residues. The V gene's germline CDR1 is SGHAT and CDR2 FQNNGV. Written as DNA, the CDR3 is TGTGCCAGCAGCTTTGACAGGGGTGATGCTTTCTTT. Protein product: CASSFDRGDAFF.

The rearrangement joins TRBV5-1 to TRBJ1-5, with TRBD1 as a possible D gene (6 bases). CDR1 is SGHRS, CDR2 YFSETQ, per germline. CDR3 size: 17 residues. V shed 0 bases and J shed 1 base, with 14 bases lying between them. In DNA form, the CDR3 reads TGCGCCAGCAGCTTGGGAATACAGGGCGTGAGCAATCAGCCCCAGCATTTT. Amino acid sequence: CASSLGIQGVSNQPQHF. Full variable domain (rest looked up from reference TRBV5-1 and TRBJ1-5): KAGVTQTPRYLIKTRGQQVTLSCSPISGHRSVSWYQQTPGQGLQFLFEYFSETQRNKGNFPGRFSGRQFSNSRSEMNVSTLELGDSALYLCASSLGIQGVSNQPQHFGDGTRLSIL.

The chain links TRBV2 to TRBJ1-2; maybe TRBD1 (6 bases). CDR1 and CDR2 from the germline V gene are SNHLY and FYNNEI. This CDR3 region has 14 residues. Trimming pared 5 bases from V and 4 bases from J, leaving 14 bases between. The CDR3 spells CASSYEMTGYGYTF. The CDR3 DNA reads TGTGCCAGCAGTTACGAAATGACAGGCTATGGCTACACCTTC.

The CDR3 here is CASSLRTGGSTDTQYF. The CDR3 DNA reads as TGCGCCAGCAGCCTTCGGACAGGCGGTAGCACAGATACGCAGTATTTT. The J gene is TRBJ2-3, the V gene TRBV5-1; 7 bases agree with TRBD1. J gave up 0 bases and V 4 bases, and 8 bases lay outside the gene matches. The CDR3 runs 16 residues. CDR1 is SGHRS, CDR2 YFSETQ, per germline.

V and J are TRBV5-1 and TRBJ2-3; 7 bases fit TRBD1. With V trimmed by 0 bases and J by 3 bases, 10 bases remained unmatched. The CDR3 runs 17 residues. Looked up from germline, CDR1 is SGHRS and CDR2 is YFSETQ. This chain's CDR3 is CASSLGLQGIWTDTQYF. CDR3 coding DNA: TGCGCCAGCAGCTTGGGACTACAGGGGATTTGGACAGATACGCAGTATTTT.

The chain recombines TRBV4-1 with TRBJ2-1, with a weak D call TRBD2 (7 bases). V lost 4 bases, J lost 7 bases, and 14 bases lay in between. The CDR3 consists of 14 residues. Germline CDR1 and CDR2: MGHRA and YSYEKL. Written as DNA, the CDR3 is TGCGCCAGCAGCCCTCGGGGGGCGCGGAATGAGCAGTTCTTC. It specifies CASSPRGARNEQFF.

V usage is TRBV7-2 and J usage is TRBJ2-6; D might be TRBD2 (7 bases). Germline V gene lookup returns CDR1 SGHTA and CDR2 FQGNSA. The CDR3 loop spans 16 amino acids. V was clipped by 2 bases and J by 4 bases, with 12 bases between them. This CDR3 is CASSLSRGAGANVLTF. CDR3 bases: TGTGCCAGCAGCTTATCCCGGGGGGCGGGGGCCAACGTCCTGACTTTC.

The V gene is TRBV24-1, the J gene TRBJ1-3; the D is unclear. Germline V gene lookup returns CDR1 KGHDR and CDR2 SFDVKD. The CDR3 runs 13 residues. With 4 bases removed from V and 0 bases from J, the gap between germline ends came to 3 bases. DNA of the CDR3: TGTGCCACCAGTGACTCCTCTGGAAACACCATATATTTT. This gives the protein CATSDSSGNTIYF.

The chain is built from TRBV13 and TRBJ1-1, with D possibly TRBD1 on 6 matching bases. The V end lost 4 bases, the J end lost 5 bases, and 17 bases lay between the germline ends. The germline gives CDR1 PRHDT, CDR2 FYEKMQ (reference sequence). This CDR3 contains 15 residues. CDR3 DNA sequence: TGTGCCAGCAGCTCGATTGACAGGCAATGGACTGAAGCTTTCTTT. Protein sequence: CASSSIDRQWTEAFF.

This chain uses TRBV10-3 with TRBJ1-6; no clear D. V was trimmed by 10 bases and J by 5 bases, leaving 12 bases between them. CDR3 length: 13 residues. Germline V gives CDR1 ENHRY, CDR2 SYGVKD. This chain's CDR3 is CATNGIDNSPLHF. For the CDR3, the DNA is TGTGCCACTAACGGGATAGATAATTCACCCCTCCACTTT.

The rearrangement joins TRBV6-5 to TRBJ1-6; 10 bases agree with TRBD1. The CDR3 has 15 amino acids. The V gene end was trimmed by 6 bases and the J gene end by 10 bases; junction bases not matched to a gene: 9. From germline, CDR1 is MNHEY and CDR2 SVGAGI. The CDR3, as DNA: TGTGCCAGCAGACGAGACCGGGACAGGGGATCACCCCTCCACTTT. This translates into CASRRDRDRGSPLHF.

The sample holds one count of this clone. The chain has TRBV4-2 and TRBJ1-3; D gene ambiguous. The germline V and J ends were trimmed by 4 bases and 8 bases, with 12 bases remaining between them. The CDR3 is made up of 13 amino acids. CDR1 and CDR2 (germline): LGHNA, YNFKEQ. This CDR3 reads CASSPDRGDTIYF. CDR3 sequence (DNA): TGTGCCAGCAGCCCCGACCGGGGAGACACCATATATTTT.

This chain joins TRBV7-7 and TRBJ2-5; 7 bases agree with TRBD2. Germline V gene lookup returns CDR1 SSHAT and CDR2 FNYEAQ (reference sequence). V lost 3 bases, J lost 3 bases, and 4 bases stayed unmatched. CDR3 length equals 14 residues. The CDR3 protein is CASSLGGVKETQYF. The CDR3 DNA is TGTGCCAGCAGCTTGGGAGGGGTGAAAGAGACCCAGTACTTC.

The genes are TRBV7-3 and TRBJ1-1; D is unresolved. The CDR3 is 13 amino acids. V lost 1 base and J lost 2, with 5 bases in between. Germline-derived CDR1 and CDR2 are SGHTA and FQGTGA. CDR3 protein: CASSLSVNTEAFF. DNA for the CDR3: TGTGCCAGCAGCTTAAGTGTAAACACTGAAGCTTTCTTT.

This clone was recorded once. The CDR3 is CASSSGQGGTNEKLFF. CDR3 in DNA: TGTGCCAGCAGTTCTGGACAGGGTGGGACTAATGAAAAACTGTTTTTT. V and J are TRBV28 and TRBJ1-4; 8 positions match TRBD1. Germline V gene data show CDR1 as MDHEN and CDR2 as SYDVKM. J gave up 2 bases and V 4 bases, and 6 bases lay outside the gene matches. The CDR3 consists of 16 residues.

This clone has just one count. The CDR3 nucleotides read TGTGCCAGCAGTTTTAACCCGAAAAGCAGCTACACCTTC. This encodes CASSFNPKSSYTF. V and J are TRBV12-3 or TRBV12-4 and TRBJ1-2, with D unresolved. This CDR3 has 13 residues. The germline V and J ends were trimmed by 3 bases and 9 bases, with 14 bases remaining between them.

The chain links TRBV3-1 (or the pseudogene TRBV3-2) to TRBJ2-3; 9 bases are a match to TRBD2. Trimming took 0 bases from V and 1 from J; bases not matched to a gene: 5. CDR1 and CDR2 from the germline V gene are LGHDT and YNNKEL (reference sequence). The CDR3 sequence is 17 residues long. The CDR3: CASSQDRSGGRTDTQYF. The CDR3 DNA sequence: TGTGCCAGCAGCCAAGATAGAAGCGGGGGGCGCACAGATACGCAGTATTTT.

The CDR3: CASSAGHKSEAFF. For the CDR3, the DNA is TGTGCCAGCAGTGCCGGACATAAGTCTGAAGCTTTCTTT. V is TRBV2 and J is TRBJ1-1; D perhaps matches TRBD1 (5 bases). V was trimmed by 4 bases and J by 6 bases, leaving 12 bases between them. Germline V lookup: CDR1 SNHLY, CDR2 FYNNEI. The CDR3 covers 13 residues.

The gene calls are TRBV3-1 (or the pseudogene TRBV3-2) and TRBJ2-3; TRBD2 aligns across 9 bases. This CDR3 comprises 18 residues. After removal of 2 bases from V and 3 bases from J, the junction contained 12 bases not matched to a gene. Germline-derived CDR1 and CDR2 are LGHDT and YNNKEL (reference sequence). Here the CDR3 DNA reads TGTGCCAGCAGCCAAATATTAGGCAGCGGGGGGATTACAGATACGCAGTATTTT. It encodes CASSQILGSGGITDTQYF.

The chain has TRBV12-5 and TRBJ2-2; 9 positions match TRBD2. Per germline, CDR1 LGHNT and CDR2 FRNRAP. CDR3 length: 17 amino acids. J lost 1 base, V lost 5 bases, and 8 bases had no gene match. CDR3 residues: CASGLIVAGVNTGELFF. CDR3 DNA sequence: TGTGCTAGTGGTCTGATAGTAGCGGGGGTGAACACCGGGGAGCTGTTTTTT. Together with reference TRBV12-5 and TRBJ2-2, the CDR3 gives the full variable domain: DARVTQTPRHKVTEMGQEVTMRCQPILGHNTVFWYRQTMMQGLELLAYFRNRAPLDDSGMPKDRFSAEMPDATLATLKIQPSEPRDSAVYFCASGLIVAGVNTGELFFGEGSRLTVL.

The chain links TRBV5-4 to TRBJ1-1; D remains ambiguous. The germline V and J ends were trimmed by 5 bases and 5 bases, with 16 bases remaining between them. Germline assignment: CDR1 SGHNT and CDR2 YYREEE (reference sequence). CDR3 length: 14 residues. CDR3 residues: CASSFTEAGTEAFF. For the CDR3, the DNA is TGTGCCAGCAGTTTCACGGAGGCGGGGACTGAAGCTTTCTTT.

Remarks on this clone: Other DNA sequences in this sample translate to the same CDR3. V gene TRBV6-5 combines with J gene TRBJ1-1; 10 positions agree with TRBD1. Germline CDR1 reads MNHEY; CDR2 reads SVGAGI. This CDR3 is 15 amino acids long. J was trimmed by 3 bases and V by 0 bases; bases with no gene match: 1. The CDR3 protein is CASSYSGQGDTEAFF. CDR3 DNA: TGTGCCAGCAGTTACTCTGGACAGGGGGACACTGAAGCTTTCTTT.

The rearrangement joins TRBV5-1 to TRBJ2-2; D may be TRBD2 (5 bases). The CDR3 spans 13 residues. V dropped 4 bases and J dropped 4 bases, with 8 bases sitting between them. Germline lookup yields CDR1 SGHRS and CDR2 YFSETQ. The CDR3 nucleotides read TGCGCCAGCAGCCGGGCGGGCACCGGGGAGCTGTTTTTT. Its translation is CASSRAGTGELFF. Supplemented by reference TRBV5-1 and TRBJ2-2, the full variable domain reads KAGVTQTPRYLIKTRGQQVTLSCSPISGHRSVSWYQQTPGQGLQFLFEYFSETQRNKGNFPGRFSGRQFSNSRSEMNVSTLELGDSALYLCASSRAGTGELFFGEGSRLTVL.

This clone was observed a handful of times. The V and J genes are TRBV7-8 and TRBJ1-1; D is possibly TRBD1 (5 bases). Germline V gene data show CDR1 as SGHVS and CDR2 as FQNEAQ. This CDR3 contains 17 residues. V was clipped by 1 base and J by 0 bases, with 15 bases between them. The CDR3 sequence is CASSLVAGGKMNTEAFF. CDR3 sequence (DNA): TGTGCCAGCAGCTTAGTTGCGGGGGGGAAGATGAACACTGAAGCTTTCTTT. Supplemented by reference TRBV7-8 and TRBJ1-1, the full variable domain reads GAGVSQSPRYKVAKRGQDVALRCDPISGHVSLFWYQQALGQGPEFLTYFQNEAQLDKSGLPSDRFFAERPEGSVSTLKIQRTQQEDSAVYLCASSLVAGGKMNTEAFFGQGTRLTVV.